A selection of T cell receptor beta chains follows, all from one sample in a study of T cells after yellow fever vaccination. TCRdb independently ran MiXCR on the 5' RACE reads; one entry per CDR3 protein. The data contain around 320,000 distinct CDR3 sequences, approximately 4% of them singletons. This sample comprised PBMCs, obtained 15 days after the yellow fever booster vaccination. These receptors were taken from a young man who received the YFV17D yellow fever vaccine. The CDR3 runs from the conserved cysteine through the conserved F or W. D genes are given only for firm matches. Size values are once, few and many counts, or a class for expanded clones, and some rows have none.

>TRBJ2-2|TRBD1|few|TRBV5-5
TGTGCCAGCAGCCCGGACAGGGGATTCGGGGAGCTGTTTTTT
CASSPDRGFGELFF
>TRBJ2-5|TRBD2|.|TRBV30
TGTGCCTGGGGGACTATCCAAGAGACCCAGTACTTC
CAWGTIQETQYF
>TRBJ1-5|.|many|TRBV10-3
TGTGCCATCAGCGCGGAGGCCCCTAAACTCAATCAGCCCCAGCATTTT
CAISAEAPKLNQPQHF
>TRBJ1-4|.|few|TRBV20-1
TGCAGTGCTTCGGACAGTACAACTAATGAAAAACTGTTTTTT
CSASDSTTNEKLFF
>TRBJ1-5|TRBD1|.|TRBV9
TGTGCCAGCAGCGCTGACCCGGACAGGGGCGACCAGCCCCAGCATTTT
CASSADPDRGDQPQHF
>TRBJ1-6|TRBD1|many|TRBV6-5
TGTGCCAGCAGTTACTCGACCGGACAGGATTCACCCCTCCACTTT
CASSYSTGQDSPLHF
>TRBJ1-4|.|.|TRBV5-1
TGCGCCAGCAGTCCGGCGGCAACTAATGAAAAACTGTTTTTT
CASSPAATNEKLFF
>TRBJ2-1|TRBD2|few|TRBV5-4
TGTGCCAGCAGCCCAACTAGCGGGCACTACAATGAGCAGTTCTTC
CASSPTSGHYNEQFF
>TRBJ1-2|.|many|TRBV20-1
TGCAGTGCTAGTTCACTTATCTATGGCTACACCTTC
CSASSLIYGYTF
>TRBJ2-3|TRBD1|.|TRBV7-6
TGTGCCAGCAGCTTAGCCCTGACAGGGAGCACAGATACGCAGTATTTT
CASSLALTGSTDTQYF
>TRBJ1-5|.|many|TRBV6-2/TRBV6-3
TGTGCCAGCACCATCTCGACAGACAGCAATCAGCCCCAGCATTTT
CASTISTDSNQPQHF
>TRBJ2-6|.|.|TRBV4-2
TGTGCCAGCAGCGTTATGGGGGCTTCTGGGGCCAACGTCCTGACTTTC
CASSVMGASGANVLTF
>TRBJ1-1|.|many|TRBV7-2
TGTGCCAGCAGCCCTCGGGGTACCGGGATGAACACTGAAGCTTTCTTT
CASSPRGTGMNTEAFF
>TRBJ2-2|TRBD1|few|TRBV29-1
TGCAGCGTAAAGGACAGGTCCGCCGGGGAGCTGTTTTTT
CSVKDRSAGELFF
>TRBJ2-1|TRBD1|many|TRBV7-2
TGTGCCAGCAGCAACTGGTTGGGACAGGGAATAGGCAATGAGCAGTTCTTC
CASSNWLGQGIGNEQFF
>TRBJ1-5|.|few|TRBV20-1
TGCAGTGCCCGGAGTGGGCCGAAGGGCAATCAGCCCCAGCATTTT
CSARSGPKGNQPQHF
>TRBJ1-1|TRBD1|.|TRBV5-1
TGCGCCAGCAGCTTGGGACAGGGGGGTTCGATGGCTGAAGCTTTCTTT
CASSLGQGGSMAEAFF
>TRBJ1-1|.|few|TRBV7-6
TGTGCCAGCAGCTTAGCGGGGACCCTGGCTGAAGCTTTCTTT
CASSLAGTLAEAFF
>TRBJ2-1|TRBD2|many|TRBV5-5
TGTGCCAGCAGCTGGTTTAGCGGGGGGTCTAGGTACAATGAGCAGTTCTTC
CASSWFSGGSRYNEQFF
>TRBJ2-7|TRBD2|many|TRBV4-1
TGCGCCAGCAGCCTAGCGGGGGGGCCCTCCTACGAGCAGTACTTC
CASSLAGGPSYEQYF